These 29 T cell receptor beta chains originate from one sample sequenced in a study of blood T cell repertoires in COVID-19. TCRdb's table, derived via immunoSEQ multiplex PCR, lists solely in-frame clones and lacks some. The sample lists some 120,000 clones, around 89% seen once, with roughly 19% in the top ten. Sequenced material: peripheral blood. These TCRs come from a human donor with acute or convalescent COVID-19. The donor label of this sample is uncertain.

This sequence joins TRBV18 and TRBJ1-6, with D maybe TRBD1 (6 bases). Trimming removed 5 bases from V and 9 bases from J, with 20 bases in between. The germline V gene has CDR1 KGHSH and CDR2 LQKENI. CDR3 length: 16 residues. CDR3: CASSATGRQDGSPLHF. The CDR3, as DNA: TGTGCCAGCTCAGCGACAGGACGGCAAGACGGTTCACCCCTCCACTTT.

Only one count was recorded for this clone. This chain uses TRBV6-5 with TRBJ1-2; possible D gene TRBD1, 5 bases. CDR3 length equals 12 residues. CDR1 and CDR2 from the germline V gene are MNHEY and SVGAGI. Trimming pared 7 bases from V and 4 bases from J, leaving 10 bases between. The CDR3 DNA is TGTGCCAGCACTGTAAGGGGCTATGGCTACACCTTC. It yields the protein CASTVRGYGYTF.

This rearrangement joins TRBV11-1 to TRBJ2-1, with D possibly matching TRBD2 (5 bases). Trimming cost V 5 bases and J 9 bases, with 14 bases left between them. CDR3 length equals 13 residues. CDR1 is SGHAT, CDR2 FQDESV, per germline (reference sequence). The CDR3 is CASSPTLAPEQFF. Here the CDR3 DNA reads TGTGCCAGCAGCCCGACGCTAGCTCCTGAGCAGTTCTTC. Combining the CDR3 with reference TRBV11-1 and TRBJ2-1 gives the whole variable domain EAEVAQSPRYKITEKSQAVAFWCDPISGHATLYWYRQILGQGPELLVQFQDESVVDDSQLPKDRFSAERLKGVDSTLKIQPAELGDSAMYLCASSPTLAPEQFFGPGTRLTVL.

This clone is a singleton in its sample. V gene TRBV30 combines with J gene TRBJ2-5; D may be TRBD2 (6 bases). The CDR3 covers 14 residues. V was pared by 1 base and J by 1 base, with 10 bases between. Germline V gene lookup returns CDR1 GTSNPN and CDR2 SVGIG (reference sequence). CDR3 region: CAWSGGVPQETQYF. CDR3 in DNA: TGTGCCTGGAGTGGGGGGGTACCCCAAGAGACCCAGTACTTC.

The rearrangement joins TRBV7-2 to TRBJ1-1, with D unclear. The CDR3 is made up of 16 amino acids. Trimming took 1 base from V and 1 from J, leaving 13 bases between them. Germline values: CDR1 SGHTA, CDR2 FQGNSA. The CDR3: CASSLGASLQNTEAFF. Written as DNA, the CDR3 is TGTGCCAGCAGCTTAGGGGCCAGCCTACAGAACACTGAAGCTTTCTTT.

J is TRBJ2-1 and V is TRBV2, with 7 bases matching TRBD2. The ends lost 4 bases at V and 9 bases at J; junction bases unmatched: 12. There are 15 residues in the CDR3. CDR1 and CDR2 from the germline V gene are SNHLY and FYNNEI. CDR3 sequence: CASSVGLAAGVEQFF. CDR3 coding DNA: TGTGCCAGCAGTGTCGGGCTAGCGGCGGGGGTTGAGCAGTTCTTC.

The rearrangement uses TRBV28 and TRBJ2-1, with D tentatively TRBD2 (5 bases). From germline, CDR1 is MDHEN and CDR2 SYDVKM. The CDR3 loop spans 16 amino acids. Between the trimmed V and J ends, which lost 1 base and 2 bases, there was a span of 12 bases. The CDR3 DNA follows: TGTGCCAGCAGTTTATCGCTAGGGAGAACCTACAATGAGCAGTTCTTC. Translating it yields CASSLSLGRTYNEQFF.

This clone was recorded only once. This same CDR3 is encoded by further DNA sequences in the sample. V gene TRBV27 combines with J gene TRBJ2-5, with no clear D. The CDR3 contains 13 residues. Germline CDR1 reads MNHEY; CDR2 reads SMNVEV (reference sequence). Trimming shortened V by 3 bases and J by 1 base, and 6 bases separated the two germline ends. CDR3: CASSFLSQETQYF. The CDR3 DNA reads TGTGCCAGCAGTTTCCTGTCCCAAGAGACCCAGTACTTC.

The V call is TRBV7-3, the J call TRBJ2-1; D call uncertain. The V end was cut by 1 base, the J end by 9 bases, with 10 bases between. Germline assignment: CDR1 SGHTA and CDR2 FQGTGA. The CDR3 sequence is 13 residues long. DNA for the CDR3: TGTGCCAGCAGCTTAAGTCAACCGAGTGAGCAGTTCTTC. It codes for CASSLSQPSEQFF.

J is TRBJ1-4 and V is TRBV10-2; weak D call: TRBD1 (5 bases). The CDR3 contains 15 residues. Germline CDR1 reads WSHSY; CDR2 reads SAAADI. Trimming pared 6 bases from V and 8 bases from J, leaving 19 bases between. CDR3 region: CASRGMGGNEEKLFF. CDR3 sequence (DNA): TGCGCCAGCAGAGGCATGGGGGGGAATGAAGAAAAACTGTTTTTT.

Only a few counts were recorded for this clone. V gene TRBV27 combines with J gene TRBJ2-7, with 9 positions matching TRBD1. Germline trimming cut 6 bases from V and 5 bases from J; bases unmatched to any gene: 5. Germline V lookup: CDR1 MNHEY, CDR2 SMNVEV (reference sequence). The CDR3 covers 13 residues. This chain's CDR3 is CASRTGGVNEQYF. The CDR3 region has the DNA TGTGCCAGCAGGACAGGGGGGGTCAACGAGCAGTACTTC.

The chain uses TRBV6-2 or TRBV6-3 and TRBJ1-2; 12 bases align to TRBD1. Germline V gene lookup returns CDR1 MNHEY and CDR2 SVGEGT. The CDR3 is made up of 16 amino acids. Trimming cost V 2 bases and J 5 bases; bases outside gene matches: 6. The CDR3 loop is CASSYAGQGAGYGYTF. CDR3 DNA: TGTGCCAGCAGTTACGCGGGACAGGGGGCAGGATATGGCTACACCTTC.

This clone turned up a few times. V and J are TRBV30 and TRBJ2-5, with 10 bases aligning to TRBD2. With V trimmed by 6 bases and J by 0 bases, 1 base remained unmatched. Germline V gene sequence: CDR1 GTSNPN, CDR2 SVGIG (reference sequence). The length of the CDR3 is 13 residues. CDR3 sequence reads: CACSGGYQETQYF. CDR3 DNA sequence: TGTGCCTGTAGCGGGGGGTACCAAGAGACCCAGTACTTC. Looking up the rest from reference TRBV30 and TRBJ2-5 gives the full variable domain: SQTIHQWPATLVQPVGSPLSLECTVEGTSNPNLYWYRQAAGRGLQLLFYSVGIGQISSEVPQNLSASRPQDRQFILSSKKLLLSDSGFYLCACSGGYQETQYFGPGTRLLVL.

The chain links TRBV7-2 to TRBJ1-5; 7 positions agree with TRBD1. Per germline, CDR1 SGHTA and CDR2 FQGNSA. Trimming removed 5 bases from V and 7 bases from J; junction bases left unmatched: 8. The CDR3 totals 14 residues. The CDR3 region has the DNA TGTGCCAGCAGCCGTACCGGGACAGAGCAGCCCCAGCATTTT. As protein: CASSRTGTEQPQHF.

Only one count was recorded for this clone. The chain recombines TRBV30 with TRBJ1-4; TRBD1 agrees at 7 bases. The germline gives CDR1 GTSNPN, CDR2 SVGIG (reference sequence). The CDR3 runs 13 residues. V trimming: 3 bases; J trimming: 8 bases; junction bases outside the gene matches: 6. In nucleotides, the CDR3 is TGTGCCTGGAGCCGGGACAGAGGCGAAAAACTGTTTTTT. Translated: CAWSRDRGEKLFF.

The chain uses TRBV4-2 and TRBJ2-7; 7 bases agree with TRBD1. V lost 1 base and J lost 0; bases outside the gene matches: 0. The CDR3 totals 14 residues. Germline V lookup: CDR1 LGHNA, CDR2 YNFKEQ. The CDR3 nucleotides are TGTGCCAGCAGCCAAGGACAGGGCTCCTACGAGCAGTACTTC. Amino acid sequence: CASSQGQGSYEQYF.

The chain joins TRBV18 to TRBJ2-5; weak D call: TRBD2 (5 bases). This CDR3 is 14 amino acids long. The ends were cut back, 6 bases at V and 5 bases at J, with 16 bases in the middle. The germline gives CDR1 KGHSH, CDR2 LQKENI. In DNA form, the CDR3 reads TGTGCCAGCTCGCTGGGCGCGGGTTTGGAGACCCAGTACTTC. Translation gives CASSLGAGLETQYF. Drawing the rest from reference TRBV18 and TRBJ2-5, the complete variable domain is NAGVMQNPRHLVRRRGQEARLRCSPMKGHSHVYWYRQLPEEGLKFMVYLQKENIIDESGMPKERFSAEFPKEGPSILRIQQVVRGDSAAYFCASSLGAGLETQYFGPGTRLLVL.

The chain is built from TRBV25-1 and TRBJ1-6; D is undetermined. Germline CDR1 MGHDK, CDR2 SYGVNS. CDR3 length: 13 amino acids. V was clipped by 6 bases and J by 6 bases, with 9 bases between them. In nucleotides, the CDR3 is TGTGCCAGCAGGGACTTGGCTAATTCACCCCTCCACTTT. As protein: CASRDLANSPLHF.

The gene calls are TRBV6-6 and TRBJ1-5; 7 positions agree with TRBD1. Germline-derived CDR1 and CDR2 are MNHNY and SVGAGI (reference sequence). The CDR3 consists of 12 residues. The J segment lost 6 bases and the V segment lost 10 bases, leaving 6 bases of the junction unmatched. CDR3 bases: TGTGCCACAAGACAGGGCAGTCAGCCCCAGCATTTT. Translated, it gives CATRQGSQPQHF.

The chain recombines TRBV7-8 with TRBJ1-2; D is undetermined. This CDR3 region has 12 residues. Per the germline V gene, CDR1 is SGHVS and CDR2 is FQNEAQ. V shed 5 bases and J shed 2 bases, with 6 bases lying between them. CDR3 amino acids: CASSPRNYGYTF. The CDR3, as DNA: TGTGCCAGCAGCCCCCGGAACTATGGCTACACCTTC.

The chain joins TRBV5-4 to TRBJ1-3; D possibly corresponds to TRBD1 (6 bases). Germline CDR1 and CDR2: SGHNT and YYREEE (reference sequence). With 4 bases removed from V and 0 bases from J, the gap between germline ends came to 11 bases. The CDR3 sequence is 15 residues long. The CDR3 region has the DNA TGTGCCAGCAGCCTCGGGGGGGCCTCTGGAAACACCATATATTTT. Translating it yields CASSLGGASGNTIYF.

The chain carries TRBV15 and TRBJ2-7; 10 bases agree with TRBD2. The V segment lost 6 bases and the J segment 0 bases; nucleotides outside the gene matches: 2. The CDR3 consists of 14 residues. The germline V gene encodes CDR1 LNHNV and CDR2 YYDKDF (reference sequence). This CDR3 is CATRGTSDSYEQYF. CDR3 sequence (DNA): TGTGCCACCAGGGGGACTAGCGACTCCTACGAGCAGTACTTC.

V gene TRBV7-2 combines with J gene TRBJ1-6, with 8 bases fitting TRBD1. J gave up 8 bases and V 5 bases, and 5 bases lay outside the gene matches. Germline V gene data show CDR1 as SGHTA and CDR2 as FQGNSA. This CDR3 region has 14 residues. The chain's CDR3 is CASSLDREYSPLHF. The CDR3 DNA reads as TGTGCCAGCAGCCTGGACAGGGAGTATTCACCCCTCCACTTT.

This chain connects TRBV12-5 to TRBJ2-2; tentatively, D is TRBD1 (6 bases). The CDR3 extends over 18 amino acids. The germline V gene encodes CDR1 LGHNT and CDR2 FRNRAP. Trimming pared 0 bases from V and 0 bases from J, leaving 14 bases between. The CDR3 coding sequence is TGTGCTAGTGGTTTGGTTCTGTTTGGACAGACGAACACCGGGGAGCTGTTTTTT. Its protein product is CASGLVLFGQTNTGELFF.

The rearrangement joins TRBV6-4 to TRBJ2-2; D may be TRBD2 (5 bases). The CDR3 is 14 residues long. The germline V gene encodes CDR1 MRHNA and CDR2 SNTAGT. Trimming took 4 bases from V and 4 from J, leaving 10 bases between them. CDR3 in DNA: TGTGCCAGCAGTGCCACGGGGAGCACCGGGGAGCTGTTTTTT. As protein: CASSATGSTGELFF.

The rearrangement uses TRBV6-2 or TRBV6-3 and TRBJ2-1, with a tentative D call TRBD2 (5 bases). CDR3 length: 14 amino acids. The V gene lost 6 bases and the J gene lost 0 bases, with 9 bases spanning the gap. Germline assignment: CDR1 MNHEY and CDR2 SVGEGT. DNA of the CDR3: TGTGCCAGCAGCCTTAGCGCCTCCTACAATGAGCAGTTCTTC. Encoded protein: CASSLSASYNEQFF.

Here the CDR3 DNA reads TGTGCCAGCAGGAGTTACAATGAGCAGTTCTTC. This gives the protein CASRSYNEQFF. V gene TRBV7-9 combines with J gene TRBJ2-1; the D is unclear. The CDR3 contains 11 residues. CDR1 and CDR2 (germline): SEHNR, FQNEAQ (reference sequence). Trimming removed 6 bases from V and 4 bases from J, with 4 bases in between.

The chain recombines TRBV5-1 with TRBJ2-1; 11 positions match TRBD2. With 0 bases clipped from V and 7 bases from J, the junction kept 6 bases outside the gene matches. The CDR3 length is 16 residues. The germline V gene has CDR1 SGHRS and CDR2 YFSETQ. DNA for the CDR3: TGCGCCAGCAGCTTGGGCAATAGCGGGGGGGCTAATGAGCAGTTCTTC. This sequence encodes CASSLGNSGGANEQFF.

The CDR3, as DNA: TGCGCCAGCAGTGCCTTTCTGGGACAGCTCACAGATACGCAGTATTTT. It encodes CASSAFLGQLTDTQYF. This chain uses TRBV10-2 with TRBJ2-3, with 7 positions matching TRBD1. From germline, CDR1 is WSHSY and CDR2 SAAADI. The CDR3 extends over 16 amino acids. J gave up 2 bases and V 4 bases, and 9 bases lay outside the gene matches.